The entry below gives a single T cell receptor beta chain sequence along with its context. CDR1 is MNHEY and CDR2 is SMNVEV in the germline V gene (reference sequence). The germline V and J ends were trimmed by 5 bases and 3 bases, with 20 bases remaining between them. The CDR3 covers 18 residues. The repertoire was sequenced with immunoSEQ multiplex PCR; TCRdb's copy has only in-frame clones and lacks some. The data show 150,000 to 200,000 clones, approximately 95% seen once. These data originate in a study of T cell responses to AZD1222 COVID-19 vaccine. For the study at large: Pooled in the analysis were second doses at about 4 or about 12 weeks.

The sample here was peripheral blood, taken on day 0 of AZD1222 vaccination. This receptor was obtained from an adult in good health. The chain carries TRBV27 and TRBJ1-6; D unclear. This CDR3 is CASSVVPYGVNYNSPLHF. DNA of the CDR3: TGTGCCAGCAGTGTTGTGCCCTATGGGGTTAACTATAATTCACCCCTCCACTTT.